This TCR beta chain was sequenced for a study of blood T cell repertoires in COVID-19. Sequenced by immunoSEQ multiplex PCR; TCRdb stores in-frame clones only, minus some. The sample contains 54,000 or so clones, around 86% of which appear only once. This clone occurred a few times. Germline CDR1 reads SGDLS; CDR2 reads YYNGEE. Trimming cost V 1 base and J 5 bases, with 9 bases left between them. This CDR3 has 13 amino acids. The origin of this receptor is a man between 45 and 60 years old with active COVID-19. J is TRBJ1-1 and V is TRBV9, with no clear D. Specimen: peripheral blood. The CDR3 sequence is CASSVFSGTEAFF. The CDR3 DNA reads TGTGCCAGCAGCGTATTCTCGGGGACTGAAGCTTTCTTT.